The rows below give T cell receptor beta chains drawn from one sample of a study of T cells in Graves' hyperthyroidism and ophthalmopathy. TCRdb ran MiXCR on the multiplex PCR reads and lists one entry per CDR3 protein. Here the sample spans under 400,000 distinct CDR3 sequences, 13% to 15% being singletons. Material: blood. The source of these receptors is a woman aged 60-75 years with Graves' ophthalmopathy. CDR3s include the opening cysteine and the closing phenylalanine or tryptophan. A D gene is named only where the DNA matches it firmly. Part of the rows lack a size; the others show once, few, many or a class for expanded clones.

cdr3_length: 16
j_call: TRBJ2-7
d_call: TRBD2
clone_size: many
v_call: TRBV28
cdr3_aa: CASSSHLAGDVSEQYF
cdr3_nt: TGTGCCAGCAGTTCCCATCTAGCGGGAGATGTGTCCGAGCAGTACTTC

cdr3_length: 12
j_call: TRBJ2-7
d_call: -
clone_size: few
v_call: TRBV20-1
cdr3_aa: CSARTSTYEQYF
cdr3_nt: TGCAGTGCTAGGACTTCTACCTACGAGCAGTACTTC

cdr3_length: 17
j_call: TRBJ2-7
d_call: TRBD2
clone_size: many
v_call: TRBV12-3/TRBV12-4
cdr3_aa: CASSFTSGRAASYEQYF
cdr3_nt: TGTGCCAGCAGTTTTACTAGCGGGAGGGCCGCTTCCTACGAGCAGTACTTC

cdr3_length: 13
j_call: TRBJ2-1
d_call: TRBD2
clone_size: few
v_call: TRBV19
cdr3_aa: CASSQTSGSVQFF
cdr3_nt: TGTGCCAGTAGTCAGACTAGCGGGAGTGTACAGTTCTTC

cdr3_length: 12
j_call: TRBJ2-7
d_call: -
clone_size: many
v_call: TRBV7-8
cdr3_aa: CASSSLSYEQYF
cdr3_nt: TGTGCCAGCAGCTCCCTCTCCTACGAGCAGTACTTC

cdr3_length: 15
j_call: TRBJ1-5
d_call: TRBD1
clone_size: many
v_call: TRBV2
cdr3_aa: CASSVSTGAGQPQHF
cdr3_nt: TGTGCCAGCAGTGTATCGACAGGGGCGGGTCAGCCCCAGCATTTT

cdr3_length: 15
j_call: TRBJ2-5
d_call: -
clone_size: many
v_call: TRBV15
cdr3_aa: CATSRDLQGRETQYF
cdr3_nt: TGTGCCACCAGCAGAGATTTGCAGGGTCGAGAGACCCAGTACTTC

cdr3_length: 16
j_call: TRBJ2-2
d_call: -
clone_size: -
v_call: TRBV28
cdr3_aa: CASSLLTGSNTGELFF
cdr3_nt: TGTGCCAGCAGTCTCCTGACAGGATCGAACACCGGGGAGCTGTTTTTT

cdr3_length: 16
j_call: TRBJ1-2
d_call: TRBD1
clone_size: few
v_call: TRBV11-2
cdr3_aa: CASSPRDRAIIYGYTF
cdr3_nt: TGTGCCAGCAGCCCCCGGGACAGGGCCATAATCTATGGCTACACCTTC

cdr3_length: 14
j_call: TRBJ2-7
d_call: -
clone_size: many
v_call: TRBV2
cdr3_aa: CASKKEQGFYEQYF
cdr3_nt: TGTGCCAGCAAGAAGGAGCAGGGATTCTACGAGCAGTACTTC

cdr3_length: 15
j_call: TRBJ1-4
d_call: TRBD1
clone_size: -
v_call: TRBV5-1
cdr3_aa: CASRGGFGTNEKLFF
cdr3_nt: TGCGCCAGCAGAGGGGGCTTTGGGACTAATGAAAAACTGTTTTTT

cdr3_length: 13
j_call: TRBJ2-5
d_call: -
clone_size: -
v_call: TRBV18
cdr3_aa: CASSPQGAETQYF
cdr3_nt: TGTGCCAGCTCACCCCAAGGGGCGGAGACCCAGTACTTC

cdr3_length: 12
j_call: TRBJ1-2
d_call: -
clone_size: many
v_call: TRBV9
cdr3_aa: CASSESNYGYTF
cdr3_nt: TGTGCCAGCAGCGAAAGTAACTATGGCTACACCTTC

cdr3_length: 15
j_call: TRBJ2-4
d_call: TRBD2
clone_size: many
v_call: TRBV5-1
cdr3_aa: CATTSESGAKNIQYF
cdr3_nt: TGCGCCACCACTAGCGAAAGCGGGGCCAAAAACATTCAGTACTTC

cdr3_length: 15
j_call: TRBJ2-2
d_call: TRBD2
clone_size: -
v_call: TRBV6-6
cdr3_aa: CASSYSTSVTGELFF
cdr3_nt: TGTGCCAGCAGTTACTCGACTAGCGTCACCGGGGAGCTGTTTTTT

cdr3_length: 13
j_call: TRBJ2-3
d_call: -
clone_size: many
v_call: TRBV29-1
cdr3_aa: CSVEGGRTDTQYF
cdr3_nt: TGCAGCGTTGAGGGCGGTCGCACAGATACGCAGTATTTT

cdr3_length: 18
j_call: TRBJ2-6
d_call: -
clone_size: -
v_call: TRBV27
cdr3_aa: CASSLYQGGSSGANVLTF
cdr3_nt: TGTGCCAGCAGTTTATACCAGGGGGGGAGCTCTGGGGCCAACGTCCTGACTTTC

cdr3_length: 13
j_call: TRBJ2-1
d_call: -
clone_size: few
v_call: TRBV28
cdr3_aa: CASSFDSYNEQFF
cdr3_nt: TGTGCCAGCAGTTTCGATTCCTACAATGAGCAGTTCTTC

cdr3_length: 14
j_call: TRBJ2-3
d_call: -
clone_size: many
v_call: TRBV12-3/TRBV12-4
cdr3_aa: CASSFRTEGDTQYF
cdr3_nt: TGTGCCAGCAGTTTCAGGACTGAGGGAGATACGCAGTATTTT

cdr3_length: 15
j_call: TRBJ2-1
d_call: TRBD2
clone_size: many
v_call: TRBV20-1
cdr3_aa: CSAVKGLAGYNEQFF
cdr3_nt: TGCAGTGCGGTGAAGGGGCTAGCGGGCTACAATGAGCAGTTCTTC

cdr3_length: 14
j_call: TRBJ2-7
d_call: TRBD1
clone_size: many
v_call: TRBV3-1
cdr3_aa: CASSQAGGEYEQYF
cdr3_nt: TGTGCCAGCAGCCAAGCAGGGGGCGAGTACGAGCAGTACTTC

cdr3_length: 17
j_call: TRBJ2-1
d_call: -
clone_size: many
v_call: TRBV28
cdr3_aa: CASSFPMGRRNYNEQFF
cdr3_nt: TGTGCCAGCAGTTTCCCGATGGGTAGGCGAAATTACAATGAGCAGTTCTTC

cdr3_length: 16
j_call: TRBJ2-1
d_call: TRBD2
clone_size: few
v_call: TRBV9
cdr3_aa: CASSPSRAGGHGEQFF
cdr3_nt: TGTGCCAGCAGCCCCTCACGTGCGGGAGGGCACGGTGAGCAGTTCTTC

cdr3_length: 15
j_call: TRBJ1-3
d_call: -
clone_size: many
v_call: TRBV3-1
cdr3_aa: CASSQGFGSGNTIYF
cdr3_nt: TGTGCCAGCAGCCAAGGGTTTGGCTCTGGAAACACCATATATTTT